Below, 15 T cell receptor beta chains from the same sample are listed, as sequenced in a study of human T cells and chemical hapten exposure. Documented time point: patch test 3, about 24 weeks after DPC sensitization. As to treatment: therapeutic diphenylcyclopropenone sensitization with weekly scalp DPC. TCRdb used MiXCR to reprocess the RACE reads, holding one entry per CDR3 protein. The data hold some 62,000 distinct CDR3 sequences, with roughly 11% observed a single time. Source: whole blood, taken in connection with sensitization to the hapten diphenylcyclopropenone (DPC). The receptors were sampled from a woman under 40 with alopecia areata. Some clones in this sample may be carry-over from other donors' samples.

The chain uses TRBV6-5 and TRBJ1-6; D is possibly TRBD1 (6 bases). The CDR3 length is 13 residues. With 5 bases removed from V and 10 bases from J, the gap between germline ends came to 12 bases. CDR1 MNHEY and CDR2 SVGAGI come from the germline V gene. Here the CDR3 reads CASSPRGNSPLHF. DNA of the CDR3: TGTGCCAGCAGTCCCAGGGGAAACTCACCCCTCCACTTT.

The table lists this clonotype with many counts. V and J are TRBV6-2 or TRBV6-3 and TRBJ1-2; 9 bases map to TRBD1. This CDR3 has 13 residues. V dropped 6 bases and J dropped 7; count of bases not matched to a gene: 6. Germline CDR1 is MNHEY and CDR2 is SVGEGT. CDR3: CASSSQGALGYTF. DNA of the CDR3: TGTGCCAGCAGCTCACAGGGGGCTCTTGGCTACACCTTC.

This clonotype was counted a few times. The chain couples TRBV20-1 to TRBJ1-1; 7 bases line up with TRBD1. Trimming at V came to 3 bases and at J to 7 bases, leaving 11 bases not matched to a gene. The CDR3 has 14 residues. CDR1 is DFQATT and CDR2 is SNEGSKA in the germline V gene (reference sequence). The DNA for the CDR3 is TGCAGTGCTAGGGAACAGGGGTTGGTTGGTGAAGCTTTCTTT. Encoded protein: CSAREQGLVGEAFF.

This clonotype has just a few counts. The V call is TRBV7-9, the J call TRBJ2-3, with D possibly matching TRBD1 (6 bases). This CDR3 is built from 15 residues. Trimming pared 5 bases from V and 0 bases from J, leaving 12 bases between. The V gene's germline CDR1 is SEHNR and CDR2 FQNEAQ (reference sequence). Here the CDR3 reads CASSSDRQSTDTQYF. Here the CDR3 DNA reads TGTGCCAGCAGCAGCGACAGGCAAAGCACAGATACGCAGTATTTT.

This clonotype was seen more than once but under ten times. V and J are TRBV5-1 and TRBJ1-6; D is ambiguous. The CDR3 has 15 residues. With 1 base removed from V and 8 bases from J, the gap between germline ends came to 13 bases. Germline V gives CDR1 SGHRS, CDR2 YFSETQ. CDR3: CASSLFPRADSPLHF. The CDR3 region has the DNA TGCGCCAGCAGCTTGTTCCCGCGAGCGGATTCACCCCTCCACTTT.

This clonotype was picked up one time. This sequence joins TRBV30 and TRBJ1-3, with 9 positions matching TRBD1. The CDR3 loop spans 12 amino acids. CDR1 is GTSNPN and CDR2 is SVGIG in the germline V gene (reference sequence). CDR3 loop: CAEGQGGNTIYF. The CDR3 DNA follows: TGTGCTGAGGGACAGGGCGGAAACACCATATATTTT.

The CDR3 sequence is CASRAQGRQETQYF. The DNA of the CDR3 is TGTGCCAGCAGAGCTCAAGGACGGCAAGAGACCCAGTACTTC. The V call is TRBV6-6, the J call TRBJ2-5; no firm D call. Germline V gene data show CDR1 as MNHNY and CDR2 as SVGAGI (reference sequence). V was pared by 6 bases and J by 2 bases, with 13 bases between. The CDR3 totals 14 residues.

The genes are TRBV2 and TRBJ2-7; a weak D match, TRBD1 (5 bases). From germline, CDR1 is SNHLY and CDR2 FYNNEI. The CDR3 sequence is 12 residues long. With 5 bases removed from V and 6 bases from J, the gap between germline ends came to 11 bases. The CDR3: CASSSQGLEQYF. The CDR3, as DNA: TGTGCCAGCAGTAGTCAGGGCCTCGAGCAGTACTTC.

This clonotype was detected ten times or more. V gene TRBV18 combines with J gene TRBJ1-1, with D uncertain. This CDR3 region has 12 residues. Per the germline V gene, CDR1 is KGHSH and CDR2 is LQKENI. The germline V and J ends were trimmed by 2 bases and 3 bases, with 4 bases remaining between them. The CDR3 region is CASSPVDTEAFF. The CDR3 nucleotides are TGTGCCAGCTCACCAGTGGACACTGAAGCTTTCTTT.

This clonotype was observed a handful of times. The chain carries TRBV29-1 and TRBJ1-2; 9 bases match TRBD1. V gave up 8 bases and J gave up 5 bases; unmatched junction bases: 6. Germline V gene data show CDR1 as SQVTM and CDR2 as ANQGSEA. This CDR3 comprises 12 residues. The CDR3 reads CSTKQGAYGYTF. CDR3 nucleotides: TGCAGCACCAAACAGGGGGCATATGGCTACACCTTC.

This clonotype has more than one count but fewer than ten. The rearrangement links TRBV10-1 to TRBJ1-1; 10 bases are shared with TRBD1. The ends lost 3 bases at V and 6 bases at J; junction bases unmatched: 10. The CDR3 totals 16 residues. Germline V gives CDR1 WNHNN, CDR2 SYGVQD (reference sequence). The CDR3 coding sequence is TGCGCCAGCAGTGACCACACTCGGACAGGGGGATCTGAAGCTTTCTTT. Translated, it gives CASSDHTRTGGSEAFF.

This clonotype appeared many times. The chain joins TRBV20-1 to TRBJ2-3; D perhaps matches TRBD1 (6 bases). CDR3 size: 15 residues. Germline CDR1 is DFQATT and CDR2 is SNEGSKA (reference sequence). V gave up 1 base and J gave up 0 bases, with 11 bases separating them. The CDR3 region has the DNA TGCAGTGCTAGAGCACCGACAGGAAGCACAGATACGCAGTATTTT. As protein: CSARAPTGSTDTQYF.

This clonotype was counted many times. The chain recombines TRBV3-1 with TRBJ2-3, with D perhaps TRBD2 (5 bases). Germline CDR1 LGHDT, CDR2 YNNKEL (reference sequence). CDR3 length equals 13 residues. V gave up 2 bases and J gave up 8 bases, with 11 bases separating them. Here the CDR3 reads CASSQIAWGTQYF. In DNA, the CDR3 is TGTGCCAGCAGCCAAATAGCGTGGGGTACGCAGTATTTT.

This clonotype was seen repeatedly, ten times or more. The chain couples TRBV28 to TRBJ1-4; D possibly corresponds to TRBD1 (5 bases). V lost 5 bases, J lost 4 bases, and 11 bases lay in between. There are 14 residues in the CDR3. Looked up from germline, CDR1 is MDHEN and CDR2 is SYDVKM. CDR3 DNA sequence: TGTGCCAGCAGTCGCCAGGGAGGTAATGAAAAACTGTTTTTT. It specifies CASSRQGGNEKLFF.

The table lists this clonotype with many counts. The rearrangement uses TRBV6-2 or TRBV6-3 and TRBJ2-1, with D perhaps TRBD2 (6 bases). There are 12 residues in the CDR3. Germline CDR1 reads MNHEY; CDR2 reads SVGEGT. Trimming removed 6 bases from V and 8 bases from J, with 11 bases in between. CDR3 in amino acids: CASRYGDYEQFF. The CDR3, as DNA: TGTGCCAGCAGGTATGGGGACTATGAGCAGTTCTTC.